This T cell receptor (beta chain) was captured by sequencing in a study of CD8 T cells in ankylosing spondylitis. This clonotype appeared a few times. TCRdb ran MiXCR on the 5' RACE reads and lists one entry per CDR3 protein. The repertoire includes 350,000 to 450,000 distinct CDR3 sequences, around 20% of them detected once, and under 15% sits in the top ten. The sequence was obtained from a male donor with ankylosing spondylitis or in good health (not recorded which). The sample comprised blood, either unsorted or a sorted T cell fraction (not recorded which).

The chain's CDR3 is CSVDRGTEAFF. DNA of the CDR3: TGCAGCGTTGACAGGGGCACTGAAGCTTTCTTT. The chain has TRBV29-1 and TRBJ1-1, with TRBD1 as a possible D gene (6 bases). Germline CDR1 is SQVTM and CDR2 is ANQGSEA. The CDR3 is 11 amino acids. V gave up 3 bases and J gave up 4 bases, with 6 bases separating them.